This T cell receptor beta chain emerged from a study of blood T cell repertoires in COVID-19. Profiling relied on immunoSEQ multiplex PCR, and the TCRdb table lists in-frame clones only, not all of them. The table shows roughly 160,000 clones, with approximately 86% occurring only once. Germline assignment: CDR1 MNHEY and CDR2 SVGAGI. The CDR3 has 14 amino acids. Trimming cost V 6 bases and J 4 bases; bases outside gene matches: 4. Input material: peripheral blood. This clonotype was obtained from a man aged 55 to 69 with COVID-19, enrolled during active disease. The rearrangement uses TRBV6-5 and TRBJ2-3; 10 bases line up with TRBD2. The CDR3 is CASRERGGADTQYF. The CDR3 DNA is TGTGCCAGCAGGGAGCGGGGGGGCGCAGATACGCAGTATTTT.